The present T cell receptor (beta chain) was sequenced within a study of glioma-infiltrating T cells. This CDR3 has 15 amino acids. Germline CDR1 and CDR2: MNHNS and SASEGT. The V segment lost 5 bases and the J segment 11 bases; nucleotides outside the gene matches: 10. The study, taken as a whole, reports: Gliomas, especially low-grade, showed above-expected tissue-blood divergence; non-neoplastic patients showed below.

TCR alpha and beta CDR3 regions were amplified from RNA using iRepertoire nested multiplex PCR. TCRdb passed the multiplex PCR reads through MiXCR, listing each CDR3 protein once. The sample has some 160,000 distinct CDR3 sequences; about 46% are singletons. The sample holds many counts of this clonotype. What it binds is not known. V usage is TRBV6-1 and J usage is TRBJ2-1; 12 nucleotides align to TRBD2. The sequence derives from a human donor with low-grade glioma or glioblastoma, undergoing nonglioma brain surgery, or in good health (not recorded which). The material sequenced was glioma tissue, nonneoplastic brain tissue, or PBMCs (not recorded which). For the CDR3, the DNA is TGTGCCAGCAGTTCTAGCGGGGGGGGTCGGACTAAGCAGTTCTTC. This translates into CASSSSGGGRTKQFF.